The TCR beta chain under discussion was sequenced for a study of cytomegalovirus exposure and HLA in healthy donors. This CDR3 has 14 amino acids. Germline V gene sequence: CDR1 MNHEY, CDR2 SVGAGI. Deletions cut 5 bases from V and 4 bases from J, with 13 bases between. 13 Jbeta primers and 60 Vbeta primers were used for the PCR. The assay was immunoSEQ multiplex PCR, and TCRdb's table has in-frame clones only and misses some. The sample gives under 200,000 clones, 75% to 90% of which show up once; under 2% is in the top ten. Study outcomes and limitations: When analyzed later, a missense DCLRE1C variant was found to be linked to TCR beta V- and J-gene trimming. When presence/absence was analysed, sequencing depth was taken to be roughly uniform across donors. Because they were indistinguishable, some V segments, including TRBV6-2 and TRBV6-3, were excluded. A prior analysis recorded that most TCR beta V segments were productive about 87% or about 30% of the time.

Remarks on this clone: As yet, its antigen is unknown.

The sequenced material came from PBMCs. The rearrangement links TRBV6-5 to TRBJ2-3; D is unresolved. The receptor's source is a woman aged 18-30 years in good health and CMV-seronegative. The CDR3 region is CASSPLMRPDTQYF. In DNA form, the CDR3 reads TGTGCCAGCAGTCCCCTGATGAGGCCAGATACGCAGTATTTT.